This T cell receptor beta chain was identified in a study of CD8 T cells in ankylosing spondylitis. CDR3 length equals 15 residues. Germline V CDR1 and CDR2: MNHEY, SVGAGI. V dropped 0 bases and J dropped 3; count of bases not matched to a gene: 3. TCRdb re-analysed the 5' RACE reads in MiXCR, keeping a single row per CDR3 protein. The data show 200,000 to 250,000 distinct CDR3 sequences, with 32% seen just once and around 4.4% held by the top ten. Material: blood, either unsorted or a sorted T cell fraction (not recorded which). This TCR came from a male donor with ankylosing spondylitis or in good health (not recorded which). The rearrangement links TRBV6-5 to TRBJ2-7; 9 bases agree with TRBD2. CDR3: CASSYSGGGDYEQYF. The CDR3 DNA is TGTGCCAGCAGTTACTCGGGCGGGGGGGACTACGAGCAGTACTTC.